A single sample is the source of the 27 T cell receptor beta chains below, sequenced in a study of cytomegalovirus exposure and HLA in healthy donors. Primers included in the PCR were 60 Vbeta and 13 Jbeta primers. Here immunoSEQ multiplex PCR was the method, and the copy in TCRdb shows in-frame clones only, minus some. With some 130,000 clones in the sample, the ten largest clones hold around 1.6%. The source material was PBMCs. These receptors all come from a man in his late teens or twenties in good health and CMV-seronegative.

CDR3 sequence reads: CASSLVGGSWVETQYF. DNA for the CDR3: TGTGCCAGCAGCTTAGTAGGCGGGAGCTGGGTTGAGACCCAGTACTTC. The chain couples TRBV7-2 to TRBJ2-5, with 7 bases fitting TRBD2. The germline gives CDR1 SGHTA, CDR2 FQGNSA. The V segment lost 1 base and the J segment 5 bases; nucleotides outside the gene matches: 10. The CDR3 has 16 residues.

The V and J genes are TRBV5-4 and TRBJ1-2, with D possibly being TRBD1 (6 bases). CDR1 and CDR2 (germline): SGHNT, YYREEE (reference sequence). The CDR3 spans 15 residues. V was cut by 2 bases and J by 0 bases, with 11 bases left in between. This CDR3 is CASSLNQGPNYGYTF. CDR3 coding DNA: TGTGCCAGCAGCTTAAATCAGGGGCCTAACTATGGCTACACCTTC.

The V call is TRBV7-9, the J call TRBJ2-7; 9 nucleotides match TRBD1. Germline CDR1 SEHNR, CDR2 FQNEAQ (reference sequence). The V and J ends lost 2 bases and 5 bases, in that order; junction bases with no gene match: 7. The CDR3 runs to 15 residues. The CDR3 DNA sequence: TGTGCCAGCAGCTTAAAGGAACAGGGGGCAGACGAGCAGTACTTC. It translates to CASSLKEQGADEQYF.

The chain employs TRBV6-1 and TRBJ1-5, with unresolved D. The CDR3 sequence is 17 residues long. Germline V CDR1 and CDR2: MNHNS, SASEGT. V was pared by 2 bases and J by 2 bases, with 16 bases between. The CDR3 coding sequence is TGTGCCAGCAGTGAAAATTCGCACAGATACGGCAATCAGCCCCAGCATTTT. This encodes CASSENSHRYGNQPQHF.

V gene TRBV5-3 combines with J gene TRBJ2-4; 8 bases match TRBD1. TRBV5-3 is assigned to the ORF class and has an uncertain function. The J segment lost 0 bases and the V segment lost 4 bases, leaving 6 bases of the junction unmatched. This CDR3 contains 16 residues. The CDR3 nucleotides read TGTGCCAGAAGCGACCCTACAGGGGGAGCCAAAAACATTCAGTACTTC. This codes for CARSDPTGGAKNIQYF.

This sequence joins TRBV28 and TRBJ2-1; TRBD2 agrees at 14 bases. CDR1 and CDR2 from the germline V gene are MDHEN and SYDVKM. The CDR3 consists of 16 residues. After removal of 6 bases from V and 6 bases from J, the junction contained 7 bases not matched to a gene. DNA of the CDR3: TGTGCCAGCAGCCTGGGACTAGCGGGAGTGGGCAATGAGCAGTTCTTC. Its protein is CASSLGLAGVGNEQFF.

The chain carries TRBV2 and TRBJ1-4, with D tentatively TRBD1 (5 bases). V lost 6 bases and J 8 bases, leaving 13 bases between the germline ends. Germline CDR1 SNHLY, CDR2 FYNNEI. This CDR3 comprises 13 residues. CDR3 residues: CASRVGGGEKLFF. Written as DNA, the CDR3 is TGTGCCAGCAGAGTGGGCGGGGGAGAAAAACTGTTTTTT.

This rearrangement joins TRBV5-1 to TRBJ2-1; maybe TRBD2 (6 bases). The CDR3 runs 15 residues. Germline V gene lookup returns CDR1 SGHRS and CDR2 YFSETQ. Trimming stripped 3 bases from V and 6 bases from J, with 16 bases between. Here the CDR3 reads CASSSTTMGGNEQFF. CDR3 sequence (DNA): TGCGCCAGCAGCTCGACGACGATGGGGGGCAATGAGCAGTTCTTC.

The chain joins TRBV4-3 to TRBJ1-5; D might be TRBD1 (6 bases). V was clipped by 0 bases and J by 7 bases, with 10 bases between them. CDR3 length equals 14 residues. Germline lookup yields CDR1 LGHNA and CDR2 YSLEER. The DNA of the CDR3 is TGCGCCAGCAGCCAAGAGCACAGGGAGCAGCCCCAGCATTTT. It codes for CASSQEHREQPQHF.

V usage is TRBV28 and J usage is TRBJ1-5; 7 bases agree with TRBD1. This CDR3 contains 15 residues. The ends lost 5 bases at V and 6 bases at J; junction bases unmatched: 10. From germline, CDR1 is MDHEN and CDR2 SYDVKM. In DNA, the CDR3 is TGTGCCAGCAGTCCCCGGACAGGAGGCATTCAGCCCCAGCATTTT. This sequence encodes CASSPRTGGIQPQHF.

CDR3 coding DNA: TGTGCCAGCAGCCAAGAGGACAGGGGAGATTCACCCCTCCACTTT. Amino acid sequence: CASSQEDRGDSPLHF. The V and J genes are TRBV14 and TRBJ1-6; 9 bases line up with TRBD1. The CDR3 runs 15 residues. Germline assignment: CDR1 SGHDN and CDR2 FVKESK. V was clipped by 0 bases and J by 8 bases; unmatched bases: 2.

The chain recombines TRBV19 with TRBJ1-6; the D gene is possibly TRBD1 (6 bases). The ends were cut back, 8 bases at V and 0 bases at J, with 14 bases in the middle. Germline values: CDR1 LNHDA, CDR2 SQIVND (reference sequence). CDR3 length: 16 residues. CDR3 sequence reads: CASQQGEVSYNSPLHF. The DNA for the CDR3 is TGTGCCAGTCAACAGGGCGAGGTCTCCTATAATTCACCCCTCCACTTT.

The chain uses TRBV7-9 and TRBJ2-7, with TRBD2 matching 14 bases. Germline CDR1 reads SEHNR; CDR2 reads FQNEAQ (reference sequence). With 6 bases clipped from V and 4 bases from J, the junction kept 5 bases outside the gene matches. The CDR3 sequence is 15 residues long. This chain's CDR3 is CASRGTSGSGYEQYF. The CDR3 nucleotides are TGTGCCAGCAGGGGGACTAGCGGGAGTGGGTACGAGCAGTACTTC.

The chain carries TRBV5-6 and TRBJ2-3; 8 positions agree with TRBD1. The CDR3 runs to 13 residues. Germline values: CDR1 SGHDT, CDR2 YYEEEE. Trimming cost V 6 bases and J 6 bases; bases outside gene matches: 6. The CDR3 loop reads CASIGQGTDTQYF. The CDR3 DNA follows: TGTGCCAGCATCGGACAGGGTACCGATACGCAGTATTTT.

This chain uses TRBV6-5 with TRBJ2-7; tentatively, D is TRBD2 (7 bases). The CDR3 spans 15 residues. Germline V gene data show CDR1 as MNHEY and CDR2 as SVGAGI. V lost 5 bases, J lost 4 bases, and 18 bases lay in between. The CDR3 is CASSKGGGEKYEQYF. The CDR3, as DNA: TGTGCCAGCAGTAAGGGGGGGGGCGAAAAGTACGAGCAGTACTTC.

CDR3 DNA sequence: TGTGCCAGCAGCCCGTTATGGGGGGGCTCCTACAATGAGCAGTTCTTC. It is translated as CASSPLWGGSYNEQFF. This chain uses TRBV11-3 with TRBJ2-1, with TRBD2 identical over 7 bases. Germline V gives CDR1 SGHNT, CDR2 YENEEA. Trimming at V came to 5 bases and at J to 0 bases, leaving 7 bases not matched to a gene. The CDR3 has 16 residues. Filled out from reference TRBV11-3 and TRBJ2-1, the complete variable domain reads EAGVVQSPRYKIIEKKQPVAFWCNPISGHNTLYWYLQNLGQGPELLIRYENEEAVDDSQLPKDRFSAERLKGVDSTLKIQPAELGDSAVYLCASSPLWGGSYNEQFFGPGTRLTVL.

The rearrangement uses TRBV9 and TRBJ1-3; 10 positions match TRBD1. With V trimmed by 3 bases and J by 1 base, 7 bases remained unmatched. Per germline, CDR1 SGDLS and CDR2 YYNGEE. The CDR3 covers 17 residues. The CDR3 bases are TGTGCCAGCAGCGGACACGGACAGGGGGTTTCTGGAAACACCATATATTTT. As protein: CASSGHGQGVSGNTIYF.

The CDR3 loop is CAWSVLGAQLITGELFF. CDR3 DNA sequence: TGTGCCTGGAGTGTCTTAGGCGCACAGTTAATCACCGGGGAGCTGTTTTTT. The chain carries TRBV30 and TRBJ2-2; D remains unclear. There are 17 residues in the CDR3. Germline lookup yields CDR1 GTSNPN and CDR2 SVGIG (reference sequence). V was trimmed by 0 bases and J by 4 bases, leaving 18 bases between them. The whole variable domain, remainder taken from reference TRBV30 and TRBJ2-2, is SQTIHQWPATLVQPVGSPLSLECTVEGTSNPNLYWYRQAAGRGLQLLFYSVGIGQISSEVPQNLSASRPQDRQFILSSKKLLLSDSGFYLCAWSVLGAQLITGELFFGEGSRLTVL.

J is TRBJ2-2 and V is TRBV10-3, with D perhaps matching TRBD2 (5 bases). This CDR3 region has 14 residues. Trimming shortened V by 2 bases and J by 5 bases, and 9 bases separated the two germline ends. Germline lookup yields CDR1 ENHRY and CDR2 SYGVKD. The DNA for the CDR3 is TGTGCCATCAGTGAGGTATTAGCGACCGGGGAGCTGTTTTTT. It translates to CAISEVLATGELFF.

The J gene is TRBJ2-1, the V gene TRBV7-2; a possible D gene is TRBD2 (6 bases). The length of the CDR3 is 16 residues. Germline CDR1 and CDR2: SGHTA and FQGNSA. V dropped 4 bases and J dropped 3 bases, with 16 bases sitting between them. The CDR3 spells CASSWIGGEVYNEQFF. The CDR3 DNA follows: TGTGCCAGCAGCTGGATTGGCGGGGAGGTCTACAATGAGCAGTTCTTC.

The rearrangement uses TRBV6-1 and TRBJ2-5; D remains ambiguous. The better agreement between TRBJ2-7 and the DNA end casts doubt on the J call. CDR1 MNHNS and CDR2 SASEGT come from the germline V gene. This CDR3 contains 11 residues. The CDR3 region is CASSPLYEQYF. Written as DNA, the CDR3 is TGTGCCAGCAGTCCTCTCTACGAGCAGTACTTC.

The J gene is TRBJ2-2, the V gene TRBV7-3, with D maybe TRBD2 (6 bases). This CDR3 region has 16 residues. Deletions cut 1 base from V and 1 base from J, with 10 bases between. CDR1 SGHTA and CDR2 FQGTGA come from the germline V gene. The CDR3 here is CASSLKAGWNTGELFF. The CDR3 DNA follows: TGTGCCAGCAGCTTAAAGGCGGGGTGGAACACCGGGGAGCTGTTTTTT.

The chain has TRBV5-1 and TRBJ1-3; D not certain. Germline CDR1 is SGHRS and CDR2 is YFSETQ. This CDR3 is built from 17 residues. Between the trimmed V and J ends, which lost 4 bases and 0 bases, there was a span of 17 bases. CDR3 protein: CASSTGQAGYSGNTIYF. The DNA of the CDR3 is TGCGCCAGCAGCACTGGTCAGGCCGGCTACTCTGGAAACACCATATATTTT. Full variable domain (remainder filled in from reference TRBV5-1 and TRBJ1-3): KAGVTQTPRYLIKTRGQQVTLSCSPISGHRSVSWYQQTPGQGLQFLFEYFSETQRNKGNFPGRFSGRQFSNSRSEMNVSTLELGDSALYLCASSTGQAGYSGNTIYFGEGSWLTVV.

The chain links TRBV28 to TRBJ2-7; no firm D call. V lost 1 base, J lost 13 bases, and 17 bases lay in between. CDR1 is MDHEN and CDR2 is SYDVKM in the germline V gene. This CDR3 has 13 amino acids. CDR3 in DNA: TGTGCCAGCAGTTTATTTATAGAGCAGGCTCACTACTTC. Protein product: CASSLFIEQAHYF. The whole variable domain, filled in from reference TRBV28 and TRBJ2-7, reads DVKVTQSSRYLVKRTGEKVFLECVQDMDHENMFWYRQDPGLGLRLIYFSYDVKMKEKGDIPEGYSVSREKKERFSLILESASTNQTSMYLCASSLFIEQAHYFGPGTRLTVT.

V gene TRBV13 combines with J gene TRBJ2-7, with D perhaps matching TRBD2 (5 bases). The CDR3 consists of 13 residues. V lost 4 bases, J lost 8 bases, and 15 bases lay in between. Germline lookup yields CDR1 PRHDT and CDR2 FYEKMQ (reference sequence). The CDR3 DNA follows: TGTGCCAGCAGCTCGTCTCGGACGGGGAAGCAGTACTTC. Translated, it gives CASSSSRTGKQYF.

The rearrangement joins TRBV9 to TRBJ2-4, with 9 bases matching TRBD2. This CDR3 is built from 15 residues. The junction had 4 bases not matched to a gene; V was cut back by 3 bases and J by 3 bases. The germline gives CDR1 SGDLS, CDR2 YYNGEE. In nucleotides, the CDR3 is TGTGCCAGCAGCGAGACTAGCGGATACAAAAACATTCAGTACTTC. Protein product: CASSETSGYKNIQYF.

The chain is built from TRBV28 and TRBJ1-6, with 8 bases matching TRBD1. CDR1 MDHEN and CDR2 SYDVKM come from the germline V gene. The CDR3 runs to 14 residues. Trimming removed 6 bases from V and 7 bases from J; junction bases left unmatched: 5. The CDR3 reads CASRASGGNSPLHF. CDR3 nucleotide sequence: TGTGCCAGCAGAGCCTCAGGGGGCAATTCACCCCTCCACTTT. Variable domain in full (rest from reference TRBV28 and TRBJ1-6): DVKVTQSSRYLVKRTGEKVFLECVQDMDHENMFWYRQDPGLGLRLIYFSYDVKMKEKGDIPEGYSVSREKKERFSLILESASTNQTSMYLCASRASGGNSPLHFGNGTRLTVT.